These 23 T cell receptor beta chains share one sample of origin, sequenced in a study of cytomegalovirus exposure and HLA in healthy donors. Sequencing was performed with immunoSEQ multiplex PCR; in TCRdb, only in-frame clones are kept and a portion is missing. Here the sample spans approximately 65,000 clones, around 97% being singletons. Sequencing was performed on PBMCs. These TCRs come from a man aged 18 to 30 in good health and CMV-seronegative.

This chain uses TRBV7-3 with TRBJ2-1, with 7 bases matching TRBD2. The ends lost 1 base at V and 8 bases at J; junction bases unmatched: 8. The CDR3 length is 15 residues. Germline V gives CDR1 SGHTA, CDR2 FQGTGA. The CDR3 coding sequence is TGTGCCAGCAGCTTAAGTGCGGGAGAATGGGATGAGCAGTTCTTC. Translated: CASSLSAGEWDEQFF. The variable domain in full, with the rest retrieved from reference TRBV7-3 and TRBJ2-1, is GAGVSQTPSNKVTEKGKYVELRCDPISGHTALYWYRQSLGQGPEFLIYFQGTGAADDSGLPNDRFFAVRPEGSVSTLKIQRTERGDSAVYLCASSLSAGEWDEQFFGPGTRLTVL.

This clone was seen a single time. This chain joins TRBV5-4 and TRBJ2-1; 7 bases line up with TRBD2. Germline CDR1 reads SGHNT; CDR2 reads YYREEE (reference sequence). The CDR3 loop spans 17 amino acids. The trim removed 0 bases at V and 2 bases at J, leaving 8 bases unmatched. CDR3 DNA: TGTGCCAGCAGCTTGGCCCGAGCGGGACGAACCTACAATGAGCAGTTCTTC. This sequence encodes CASSLARAGRTYNEQFF.

The chain couples TRBV10-3 to TRBJ1-2, with D maybe TRBD1 (5 bases). The V end lost 3 bases, the J end lost 6 bases, and 11 bases lay between the germline ends. Germline-derived CDR1 and CDR2 are ENHRY and SYGVKD. This CDR3 contains 13 residues. The chain's CDR3 is CAISDGQGNGYTF. The CDR3 region has the DNA TGTGCCATCAGTGATGGCCAGGGAAATGGCTACACCTTC.

The chain is built from TRBV7-9 and TRBJ1-4, with 8 bases aligning to TRBD1. The CDR3 extends over 16 amino acids. Germline values: CDR1 SEHNR, CDR2 FQNEAQ (reference sequence). The ends lost 1 base at V and 8 bases at J; junction bases unmatched: 9. The CDR3 bases are TGTGCCAGCAGCTTAGACTGGACAGGGAAGTACGAAAAACTGTTTTTT. As protein: CASSLDWTGKYEKLFF.

The chain carries TRBV7-9 and TRBJ1-1, with D perhaps matching TRBD1 (5 bases). This CDR3 contains 15 residues. The germline V gene encodes CDR1 SEHNR and CDR2 FQNEAQ (reference sequence). V gave up 5 bases and J gave up 6 bases, with 19 bases separating them. CDR3 residues: CASSPAGWGGPEAFF. CDR3 nucleotide sequence: TGTGCCAGCAGCCCAGCAGGCTGGGGCGGCCCTGAAGCTTTCTTT.

The chain joins TRBV6-1 to TRBJ2-1, with 9 positions matching TRBD1. This CDR3 is 15 amino acids long. The germline V gene has CDR1 MNHNS and CDR2 SASEGT. V shed 6 bases and J 3 bases; nucleotides not matched to a gene: 6. The CDR3: CASSIRTGDYNEQFF. In nucleotides, the CDR3 is TGTGCCAGCAGCATTCGGACAGGGGACTACAATGAGCAGTTCTTC.

The chain carries TRBV19 and TRBJ2-3; the D gene is possibly TRBD2 (6 bases). This CDR3 has 18 residues. The V end lost 3 bases, the J end lost 0 bases, and 19 bases lay between the germline ends. Germline V lookup: CDR1 LNHDA, CDR2 SQIVND (reference sequence). The CDR3 DNA reads TGTGCCAGTAGTATCCAGGGTGTGGGGGGAACTAGCACAGATACGCAGTATTTT. This sequence encodes CASSIQGVGGTSTDTQYF. The entire variable domain, with the rest obtained from reference TRBV19 and TRBJ2-3, is as follows: DGGITQSPKYLFRKEGQNVTLSCEQNLNHDAMYWYRQDPGQGLRLIYYSQIVNDFQKGDIAEGYSVSREKKESFPLTVTSAQKNPTAFYLCASSIQGVGGTSTDTQYFGPGTRLTVL.

The V and J genes are TRBV28 and TRBJ1-3; TRBD1 agrees at 7 bases. The CDR3 contains 14 residues. Unmatched junction bases numbered 5, after V lost 7 bases and J lost 2 bases. Per the germline V gene, CDR1 is MDHEN and CDR2 is SYDVKM. The CDR3 sequence: CASNSGTAGNTIYF. CDR3 bases: TGTGCCAGCAACTCCGGGACAGCTGGAAACACCATATATTTT.

The genes are TRBV19 and TRBJ1-5; D is ambiguous. Trimming pared 2 bases from V and 4 bases from J, leaving 12 bases between. In germline, CDR1 is LNHDA, CDR2 SQIVND (reference sequence). This CDR3 has 15 residues. The CDR3 nucleotides read TGTGCCAGTAGTATAAGAGGAGCCACGAATCAGCCCCAGCATTTT. This encodes CASSIRGATNQPQHF. The full variable domain, completed using reference TRBV19 and TRBJ1-5, is DGGITQSPKYLFRKEGQNVTLSCEQNLNHDAMYWYRQDPGQGLRLIYYSQIVNDFQKGDIAEGYSVSREKKESFPLTVTSAQKNPTAFYLCASSIRGATNQPQHFGDGTRLSIL.

The chain carries TRBV27 and TRBJ1-6; the match to TRBD1 covers 7 bases. Germline assignment: CDR1 MNHEY and CDR2 SMNVEV (reference sequence). The CDR3 extends over 14 amino acids. After removal of 3 bases from V and 6 bases from J, the junction contained 2 bases not matched to a gene. CDR3 region: CASSLGQLNSPLHF. The CDR3 DNA reads as TGTGCCAGCAGTTTGGGACAGCTTAATTCACCCCTCCACTTT.

The table lists this clone with a count of one. CDR3: CASSFTGKSYEQYF. CDR3 coding DNA: TGTGCCAGCAGCTTTACAGGGAAGTCCTACGAGCAGTACTTC. The chain employs TRBV11-2 and TRBJ2-7, with a weak D call TRBD1 (6 bases). CDR1 is SGHAT, CDR2 FQNNGV, per germline. V lost 3 bases to trimming and J lost 1 base, with 10 bases between them. This CDR3 region has 14 residues.

This clone is a singleton in its sample. The chain employs TRBV2 and TRBJ1-1; TRBD1 matches 8 bases. CDR3 length: 12 amino acids. Germline V lookup: CDR1 SNHLY, CDR2 FYNNEI. V was pared by 6 bases and J by 4 bases, with 1 base of the junction left unmatched. Here the CDR3 DNA reads TGTGCCAGCAGCACAGGGGGCACTGAAGCTTTCTTT. Encoded protein: CASSTGGTEAFF.

The gene calls are TRBV7-3 and TRBJ2-1; 11 bases fit TRBD2. The germline V gene encodes CDR1 SGHTA and CDR2 FQGTGA. The length of the CDR3 is 13 residues. V shed 6 bases, J shed 8 bases, and the junction held 3 bases outside the gene matches. The CDR3 bases are TGTGCCAGCAGTTCGGGACTAGCGGATGAGCAGTTCTTC. Translated: CASSSGLADEQFF.

The chain combines TRBV10-2 with TRBJ1-5; no definite D call. Trimming left V 5 bases short and J 6 bases short, with 14 bases between. The CDR3 totals 14 residues. In germline, CDR1 is WSHSY, CDR2 SAAADI. Here the CDR3 reads CASSLSERSQPQHF. The DNA for the CDR3 is TGCGCCAGCAGTCTATCAGAGAGGAGTCAGCCCCAGCATTTT.

Turning to this clone: A read error may account for a junction end that differs from germline. The V gene is TRBV6-6, the J gene TRBJ2-7; possibly TRBD2 for D (5 bases). In germline, CDR1 is MNHNY, CDR2 SVGAGI (reference sequence). The CDR3 consists of 13 residues. For the CDR3, the DNA is TGTGCCAGCAGTTACTCGGAACTAGGCCAGCTAAACTTC. Translation gives CASSYSELGQLNF.

The chain carries TRBV27 and TRBJ1-1; a possible D gene is TRBD1 (6 bases). The CDR3 is 14 residues long. Germline lookup yields CDR1 MNHEY and CDR2 SMNVEV (reference sequence). The V gene lost 5 bases and the J gene lost 1 base, with 11 bases spanning the gap. The CDR3: CASSPRDKNTEAFF. The CDR3 bases are TGTGCCAGCAGTCCGAGGGACAAGAACACTGAAGCTTTCTTT.

V and J are TRBV6-6 and TRBJ2-7, with 8 nucleotides matching TRBD2. The CDR3 contains 14 residues. V was pared by 6 bases and J by 2 bases, with 6 bases of the junction left unmatched. The germline V gene has CDR1 MNHNY and CDR2 SVGAGI (reference sequence). The DNA for the CDR3 is TGTGCCAGCAGGCCACTAGCGGCAACCTACGAGCAGTACTTC. It translates to CASRPLAATYEQYF.

CDR3 nucleotides: TGTGCCAGCAGCCTAGTACAGGGGAACACCGGGGAGCTGTTTTTT. This encodes CASSLVQGNTGELFF. The chain is built from TRBV7-8 and TRBJ2-2; weak D call: TRBD1 (6 bases). The CDR3 covers 15 residues. The germline V gene encodes CDR1 SGHVS and CDR2 FQNEAQ. Trimming pared 5 bases from V and 1 base from J, leaving 11 bases between.

The V gene is TRBV10-3, the J gene TRBJ2-7; TRBD1 might be the D (5 bases). V shed 4 bases and J shed 2 bases, with 12 bases lying between them. This CDR3 is 14 amino acids long. CDR1 and CDR2 from the germline V gene are ENHRY and SYGVKD. In DNA, the CDR3 is TGTGCCATCAGTGCCGACAGCCGAACCTACGAGCAGTACTTC. Its translation is CAISADSRTYEQYF.

This chain joins TRBV13 and TRBJ2-7; TRBD1 aligns across 12 bases. The CDR3 contains 15 residues. Trimming cost V 7 bases and J 4 bases; bases outside gene matches: 8. Germline CDR1 reads PRHDT; CDR2 reads FYEKMQ (reference sequence). In DNA, the CDR3 is TGTGCCAGCACTCAATGGGGACAGGGGGCTTACGAGCAGTACTTC. It translates to CASTQWGQGAYEQYF. Full variable domain (remainder filled in from reference TRBV13 and TRBJ2-7): AAGVIQSPRHLIKEKRETATLKCYPIPRHDTVYWYQQGPGQDPQFLISFYEKMQSDKGSIPDRFSAQQFSDYHSELNMSSLELGDSALYFCASTQWGQGAYEQYFGPGTRLTVT.

The chain couples TRBV4-1 to TRBJ1-2, with TRBD1 identical over 7 bases. The V gene end was trimmed by 1 base and the J gene end by 1 base; junction bases not matched to a gene: 12. The length of the CDR3 is 18 residues. Germline V CDR1 and CDR2: MGHRA, YSYEKL. This CDR3 is CASSQVEGAPGINYGYTF. CDR3 nucleotide sequence: TGCGCCAGCAGCCAAGTAGAGGGGGCGCCTGGAATTAACTATGGCTACACCTTC.

The chain joins TRBV5-8 to TRBJ2-1; a possible D gene is TRBD1 (6 bases). This CDR3 has 12 residues. Between the trimmed V and J ends, which lost 4 bases and 11 bases, there was a span of 13 bases. Germline CDR1 reads SGHTS; CDR2 reads YDEGEE. CDR3: CASSPGETKQFF. CDR3 sequence (DNA): TGTGCCAGCAGCCCAGGGGAGACTAAGCAGTTCTTC.

The chain is built from TRBV11-2 and TRBJ2-7; 10 positions agree with TRBD2. V trimming: 5 bases; J trimming: 3 bases; junction bases outside the gene matches: 4. Per the germline V gene, CDR1 is SGHAT and CDR2 is FQNNGV. The CDR3 is 14 amino acids. As DNA, the CDR3 is TGTGCCAGCAGCATAGCGGGAGGAGGCTACGAGCAGTACTTC. It translates to CASSIAGGGYEQYF.